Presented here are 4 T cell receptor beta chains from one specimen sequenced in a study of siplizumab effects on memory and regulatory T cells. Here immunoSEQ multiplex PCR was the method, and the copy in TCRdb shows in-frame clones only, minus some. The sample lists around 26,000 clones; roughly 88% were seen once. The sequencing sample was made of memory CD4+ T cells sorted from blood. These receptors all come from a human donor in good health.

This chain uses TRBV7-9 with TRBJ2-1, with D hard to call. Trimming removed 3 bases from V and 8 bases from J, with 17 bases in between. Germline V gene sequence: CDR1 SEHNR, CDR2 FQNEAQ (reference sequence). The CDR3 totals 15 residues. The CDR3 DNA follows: TGTGCCAGCAGCTTCACCCGCTCCGTTACGGATGAGCAGTTCTTC. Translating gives CASSFTRSVTDEQFF.

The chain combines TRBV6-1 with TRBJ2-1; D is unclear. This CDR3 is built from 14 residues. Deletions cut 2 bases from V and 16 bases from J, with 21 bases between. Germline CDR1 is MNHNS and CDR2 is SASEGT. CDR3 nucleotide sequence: TGTGCCAGCAGTGAAAGACGCGATAGTCGGTTTCAATTCTTC. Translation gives CASSERRDSRFQFF.

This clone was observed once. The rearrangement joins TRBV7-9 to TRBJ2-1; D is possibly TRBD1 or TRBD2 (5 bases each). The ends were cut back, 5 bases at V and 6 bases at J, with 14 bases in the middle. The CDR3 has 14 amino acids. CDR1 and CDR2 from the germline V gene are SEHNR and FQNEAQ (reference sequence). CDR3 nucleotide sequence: TGTGCCAGCAGCCAGGGACGGGGATCCAATGAGCAGTTCTTC. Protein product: CASSQGRGSNEQFF.

The CDR3 is CASSSQSFPGYDYGYTF. Written as DNA, the CDR3 is TGTGCCAGCAGCTCCCAGTCTTTCCCAGGGTACGACTATGGCTACACCTTC. The gene calls are TRBV7-9 and TRBJ1-2; the D gene is possibly TRBD1 (5 bases). Germline loops: CDR1 SEHNR, CDR2 FQNEAQ (reference sequence). Trimming pared 4 bases from V and 3 bases from J, leaving 21 bases between. The CDR3 loop spans 17 amino acids.